This T cell receptor beta chain was captured by sequencing in a study of blood T cell repertoires in COVID-19. This table comes from immunoSEQ multiplex PCR, and its TCRdb copy is limited to in-frame clones, with some not included. The sample carries approximately 70,000 clones, 70% to 85% recorded once. CDR1 is MNHEY, CDR2 SMNVEV, per germline (reference sequence). V shed 4 bases and J shed 3 bases, with 12 bases lying between them. The CDR3 contains 14 residues. This clone has only one observation. This clonotype was obtained from a woman in her 70s with acute or convalescent COVID-19. The rearrangement links TRBV27 to TRBJ1-2; D is undetermined. Sequencing was done on a sample of peripheral blood. This chain's CDR3 is CASSSPGGDYGYTF. CDR3 nucleotide sequence: TGTGCCAGCAGTTCCCCGGGTGGAGACTATGGCTACACCTTC.